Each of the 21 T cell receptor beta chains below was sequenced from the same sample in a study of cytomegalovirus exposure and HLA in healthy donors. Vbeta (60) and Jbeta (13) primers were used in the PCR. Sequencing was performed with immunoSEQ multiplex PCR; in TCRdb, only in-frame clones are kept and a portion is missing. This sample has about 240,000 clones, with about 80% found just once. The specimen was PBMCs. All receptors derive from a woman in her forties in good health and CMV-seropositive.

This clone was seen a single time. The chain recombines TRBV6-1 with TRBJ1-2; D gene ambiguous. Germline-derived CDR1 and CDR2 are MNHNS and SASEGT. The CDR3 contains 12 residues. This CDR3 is CGCGEKDYGYTF. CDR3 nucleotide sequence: TGTGGCTGCGGGGAGAAGGACTATGGCTACACCTTC.

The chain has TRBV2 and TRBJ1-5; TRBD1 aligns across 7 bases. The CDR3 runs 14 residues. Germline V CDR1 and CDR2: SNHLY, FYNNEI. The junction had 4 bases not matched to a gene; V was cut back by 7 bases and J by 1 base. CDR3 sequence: CASTTDRSNQPQHF. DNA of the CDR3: TGTGCCAGCACAACGGACAGGAGCAATCAGCCCCAGCATTTT.

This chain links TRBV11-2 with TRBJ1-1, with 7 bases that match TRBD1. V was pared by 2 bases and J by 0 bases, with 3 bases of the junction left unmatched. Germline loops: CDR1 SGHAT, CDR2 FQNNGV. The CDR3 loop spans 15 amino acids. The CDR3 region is CASSLRDSLNTEAFF. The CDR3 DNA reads TGTGCCAGCAGCTTACGGGACAGCCTGAACACTGAAGCTTTCTTT.

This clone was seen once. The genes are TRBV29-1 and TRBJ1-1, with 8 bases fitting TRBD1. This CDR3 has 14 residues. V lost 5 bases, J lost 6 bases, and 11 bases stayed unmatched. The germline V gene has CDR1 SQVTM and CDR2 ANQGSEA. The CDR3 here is CSVSPTGGGSEAFF. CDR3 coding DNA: TGCAGCGTTAGTCCAACAGGGGGAGGCTCTGAAGCTTTCTTT.

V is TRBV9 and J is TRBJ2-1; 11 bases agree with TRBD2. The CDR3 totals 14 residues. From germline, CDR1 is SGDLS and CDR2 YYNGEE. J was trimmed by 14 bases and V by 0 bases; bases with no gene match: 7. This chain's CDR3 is CASSVGVAGGVEFF. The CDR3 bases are TGTGCCAGCAGCGTAGGGGTAGCGGGAGGGGTGGAGTTCTTC. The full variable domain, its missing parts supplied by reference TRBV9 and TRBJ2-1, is DSGVTQTPKHLITATGQRVTLRCSPRSGDLSVYWYQQSLDQGLQFLIQYYNGEERAKGNILERFSAQQFPDLHSELNLSSLELGDSALYFCASSVGVAGGVEFFGPGTRLTVL.

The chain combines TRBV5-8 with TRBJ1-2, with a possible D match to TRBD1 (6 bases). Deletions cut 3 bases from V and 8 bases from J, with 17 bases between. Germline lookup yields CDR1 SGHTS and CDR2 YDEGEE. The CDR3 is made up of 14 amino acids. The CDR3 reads CASSSGVGGYGYTF. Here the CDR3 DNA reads TGTGCCAGCAGCTCCGGGGTAGGGGGATACGGCTACACCTTC.

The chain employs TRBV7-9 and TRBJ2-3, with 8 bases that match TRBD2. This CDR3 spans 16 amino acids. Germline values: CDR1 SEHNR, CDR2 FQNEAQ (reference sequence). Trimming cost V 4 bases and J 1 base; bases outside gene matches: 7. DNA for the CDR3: TGTGCCAGCAGCTATTCCTCGGGGGGGGGCACAGATACGCAGTATTTT. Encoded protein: CASSYSSGGGTDTQYF.

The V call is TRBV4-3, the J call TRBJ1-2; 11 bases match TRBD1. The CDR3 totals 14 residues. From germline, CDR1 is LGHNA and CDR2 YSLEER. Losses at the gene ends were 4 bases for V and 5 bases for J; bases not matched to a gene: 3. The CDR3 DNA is TGCGCCAGCAGCCCCGGGACAGGGGGATATGGCTACACCTTC. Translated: CASSPGTGGYGYTF.

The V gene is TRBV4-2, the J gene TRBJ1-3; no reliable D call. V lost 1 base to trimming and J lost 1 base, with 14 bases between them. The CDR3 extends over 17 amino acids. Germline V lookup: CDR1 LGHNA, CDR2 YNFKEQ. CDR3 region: CASSQGGNGYSGNTIYF. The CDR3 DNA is TGTGCCAGCAGCCAAGGAGGGAACGGATATTCTGGAAACACCATATATTTT.

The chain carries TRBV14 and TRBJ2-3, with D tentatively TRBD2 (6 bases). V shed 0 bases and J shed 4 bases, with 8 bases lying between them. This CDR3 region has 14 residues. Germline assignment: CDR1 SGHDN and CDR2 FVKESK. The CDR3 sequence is CASSQESGADTQYF. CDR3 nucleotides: TGTGCCAGCAGCCAAGAATCGGGGGCAGATACGCAGTATTTT.

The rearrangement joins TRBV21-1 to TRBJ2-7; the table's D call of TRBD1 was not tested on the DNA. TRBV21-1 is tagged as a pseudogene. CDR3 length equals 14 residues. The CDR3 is CASSYPGQSNEQYF. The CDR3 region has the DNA TGTGCCAGCAGCTACCCGGGACAGTCGAACGAGCAGTACTTC.

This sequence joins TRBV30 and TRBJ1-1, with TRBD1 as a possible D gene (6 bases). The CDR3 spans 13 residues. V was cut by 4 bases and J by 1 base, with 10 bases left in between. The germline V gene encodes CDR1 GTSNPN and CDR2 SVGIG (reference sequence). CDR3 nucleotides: TGTGCCTGGACTAGGGGGGGGAACACTGAAGCTTTCTTT. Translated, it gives CAWTRGGNTEAFF.

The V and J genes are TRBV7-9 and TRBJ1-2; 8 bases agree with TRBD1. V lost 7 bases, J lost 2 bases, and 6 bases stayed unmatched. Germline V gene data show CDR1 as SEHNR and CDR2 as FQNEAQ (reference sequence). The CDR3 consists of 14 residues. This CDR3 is CASNLGTGNYGYTF. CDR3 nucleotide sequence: TGTGCCAGCAACTTGGGGACAGGCAACTATGGCTACACCTTC.

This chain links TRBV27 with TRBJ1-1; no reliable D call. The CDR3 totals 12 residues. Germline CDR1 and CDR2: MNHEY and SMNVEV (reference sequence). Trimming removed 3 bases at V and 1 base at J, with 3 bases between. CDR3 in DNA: TGTGCCAGCAGTTTCCGGAACACTGAAGCTTTCTTT. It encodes CASSFRNTEAFF.

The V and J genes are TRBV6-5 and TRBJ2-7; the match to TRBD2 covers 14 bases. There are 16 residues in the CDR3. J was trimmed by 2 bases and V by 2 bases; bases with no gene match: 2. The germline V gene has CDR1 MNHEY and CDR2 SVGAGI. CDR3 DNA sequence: TGTGCCAGCAGTTACGGGACTAGCGGGAGCACCTACGAGCAGTACTTC. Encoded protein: CASSYGTSGSTYEQYF.

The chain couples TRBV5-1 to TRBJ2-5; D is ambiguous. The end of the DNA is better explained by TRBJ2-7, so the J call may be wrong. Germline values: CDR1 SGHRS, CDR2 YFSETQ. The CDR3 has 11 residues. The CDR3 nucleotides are TGCGCCAGCAGCTTGGGATACGAGCAGTACTTC. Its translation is CASSLGYEQYF.

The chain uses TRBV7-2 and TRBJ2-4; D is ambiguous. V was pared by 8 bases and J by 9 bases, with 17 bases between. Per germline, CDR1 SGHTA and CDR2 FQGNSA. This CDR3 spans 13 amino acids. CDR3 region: CASAPTARGIQYF. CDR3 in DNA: TGTGCCAGCGCTCCCACCGCGAGAGGCATTCAGTACTTC. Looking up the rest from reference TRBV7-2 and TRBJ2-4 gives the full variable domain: GAGVSQSPSNKVTEKGKDVELRCDPISGHTALYWYRQSLGQGLEFLIYFQGNSAPDKSGLPSDRFSAERTGGSVSTLTIQRTQQEDSAVYLCASAPTARGIQYFGAGTRLSVL.

The CDR3 nucleotides read TGCGCCAGCAGCTTGGAAGGGTTTGCGGGTGAAAAACTGTTTTTT. Translating gives CASSLEGFAGEKLFF. This sequence joins TRBV5-1 and TRBJ1-4; D is unresolved. This CDR3 region has 15 residues. CDR1 and CDR2 from the germline V gene are SGHRS and YFSETQ. V lost 0 bases to trimming and J lost 7 bases, with 13 bases between them.

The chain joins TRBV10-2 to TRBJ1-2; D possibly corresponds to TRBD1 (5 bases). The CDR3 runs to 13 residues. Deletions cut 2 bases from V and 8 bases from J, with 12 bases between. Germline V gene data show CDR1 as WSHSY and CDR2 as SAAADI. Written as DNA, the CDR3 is TGCGCCAGCAGTGAGGGCAGGGCTGGAGGCTACACCTTC. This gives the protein CASSEGRAGGYTF.

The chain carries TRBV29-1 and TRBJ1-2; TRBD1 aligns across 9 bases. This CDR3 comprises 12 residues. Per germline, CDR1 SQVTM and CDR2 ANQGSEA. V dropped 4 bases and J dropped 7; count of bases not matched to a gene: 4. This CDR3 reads CSVGGQGVGYTF. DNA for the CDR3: TGCAGCGTTGGGGGACAGGGAGTTGGCTACACCTTC.

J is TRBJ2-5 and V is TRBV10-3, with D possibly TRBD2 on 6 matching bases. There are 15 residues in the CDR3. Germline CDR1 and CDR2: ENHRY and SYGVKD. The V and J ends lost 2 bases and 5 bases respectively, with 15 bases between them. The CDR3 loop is CAISENGGARETQYF. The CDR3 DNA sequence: TGTGCCATCAGTGAGAACGGGGGAGCACGGGAGACCCAGTACTTC.